The present T cell receptor (beta chain) was sequenced within a study of blood T cells in healthy people across ages. Study-level findings and limits: Older individuals had lower TCR beta diversity per million T cells (the decline was roughly linear). Researchers judged that diversity estimates from one million T cells fell short of true values.

V was shortened by 6 bases and J by 2 bases, with 6 bases between the two germline ends. CDR3 length: 12 amino acids. As to this clonotype: Its cognate antigen is unknown.

A J-beta primer mix and a sample-barcoded 5' primer were used in a second PCR of roughly 7 to 12 cycles. Each cDNA molecule received a tag from a template-switch adaptor that had 12 random nucleotides. TCRdb reanalysed the 5' RACE reads using MiXCR and keeps one entry per CDR3 protein. Of over 1,500,000 distinct CDR3 sequences listed, around 40% are singletons. This chain joins TRBV12-3 or TRBV12-4 and TRBJ2-3; no reliable D call. This receptor was identified in a human donor in good health. Sequenced input: blood. CDR3 region: CASRTFTDTQYF. In nucleotides, the CDR3 is TGTGCCAGCAGGACTTTCACAGATACGCAGTATTTT.